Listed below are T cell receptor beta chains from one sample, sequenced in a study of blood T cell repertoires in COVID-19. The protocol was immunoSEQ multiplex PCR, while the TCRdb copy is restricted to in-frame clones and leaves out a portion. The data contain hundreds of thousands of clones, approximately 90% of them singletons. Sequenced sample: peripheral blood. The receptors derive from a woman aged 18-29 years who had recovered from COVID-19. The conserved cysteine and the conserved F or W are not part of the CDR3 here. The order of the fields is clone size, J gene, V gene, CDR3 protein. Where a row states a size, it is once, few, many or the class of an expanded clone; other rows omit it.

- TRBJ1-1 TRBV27 ASRTGNTEAF
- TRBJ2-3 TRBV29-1 SVSQPGQGFCDTQY
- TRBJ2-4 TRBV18 ASSPQDRVVAKNIQY
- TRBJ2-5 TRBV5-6 ASSLAGAGLAGRRETQY
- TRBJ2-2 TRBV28 ASNSGRELF
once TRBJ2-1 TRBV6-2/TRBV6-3 ASSLVGLADQQF
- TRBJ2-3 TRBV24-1 ATSDSLASRGTDTQY
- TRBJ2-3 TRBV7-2 ASSLKQGVDTQY
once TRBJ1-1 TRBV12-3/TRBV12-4 ASSLGAPTEAF
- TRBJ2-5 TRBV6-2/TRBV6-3 ASSRHTGLRYQETQY
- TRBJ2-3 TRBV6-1 ASSEEGGADTQY
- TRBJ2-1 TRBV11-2 ASSFRGRGGDEQF
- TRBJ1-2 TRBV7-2 ASSLGPGLTYGYT
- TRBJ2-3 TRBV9 ASSAGDSNTDTQY
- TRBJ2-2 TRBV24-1 ATSGARERAGELF
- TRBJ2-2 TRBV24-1 ATSRRDRSRVGELF
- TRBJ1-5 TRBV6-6 ASSTGVGGQPQH
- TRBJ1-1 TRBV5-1 ASSLQGNTEAF
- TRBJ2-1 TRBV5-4 ASSSLGGLRNEQF
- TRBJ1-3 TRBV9 ASSVSNGQGADTIY
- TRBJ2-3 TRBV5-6 ASSGTGTGGGTQY
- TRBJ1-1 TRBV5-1 ASSLGTQMPNTEAF
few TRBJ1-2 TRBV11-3 ASSLGQAYGYT
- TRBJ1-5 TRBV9 ASSVPKGGKANGPQH
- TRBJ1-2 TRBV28 ASDGRSGFDYGYT